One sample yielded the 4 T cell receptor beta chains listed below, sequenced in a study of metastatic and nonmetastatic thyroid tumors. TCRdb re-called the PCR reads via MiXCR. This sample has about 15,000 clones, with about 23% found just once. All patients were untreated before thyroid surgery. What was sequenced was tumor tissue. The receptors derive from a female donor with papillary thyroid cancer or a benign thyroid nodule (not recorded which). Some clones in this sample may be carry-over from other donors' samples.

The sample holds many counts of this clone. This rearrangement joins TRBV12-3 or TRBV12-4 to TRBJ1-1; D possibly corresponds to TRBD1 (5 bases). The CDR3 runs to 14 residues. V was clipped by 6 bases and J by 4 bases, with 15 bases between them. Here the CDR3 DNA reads TGTGCCAGCAGGTTTGAGACGGGGGTCACTGAAGCTTTCTTT. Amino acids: CASRFETGVTEAFF.

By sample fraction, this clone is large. The DNA for the CDR3 is TGTGCCAGCGGCCAGGGGAGCACTGAAGCTTTCTTT. This codes for CASGQGSTEAFF. The chain uses TRBV9 and TRBJ1-1; the D gene is possibly TRBD1 (6 bases). Germline V gene data show CDR1 as SGDLS and CDR2 as YYNGEE. This CDR3 has 12 amino acids. V was trimmed by 7 bases and J by 4 bases, leaving 11 bases between them.

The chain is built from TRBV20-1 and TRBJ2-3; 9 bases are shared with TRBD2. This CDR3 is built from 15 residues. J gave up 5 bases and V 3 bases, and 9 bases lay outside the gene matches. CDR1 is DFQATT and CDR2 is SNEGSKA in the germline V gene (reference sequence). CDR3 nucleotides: TGCAGTGCTAGTTTAGTAGCGGGAGTGGAAGATACGCAGTATTTT. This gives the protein CSASLVAGVEDTQYF.

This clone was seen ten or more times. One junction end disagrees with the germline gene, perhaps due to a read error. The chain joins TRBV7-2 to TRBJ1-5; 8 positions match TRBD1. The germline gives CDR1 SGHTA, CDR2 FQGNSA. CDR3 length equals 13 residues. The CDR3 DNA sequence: TGTGCCAGCAGCTTTGACAGGGGAAGTGAGTGGTTTTTT. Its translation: CASSFDRGSEWFF.